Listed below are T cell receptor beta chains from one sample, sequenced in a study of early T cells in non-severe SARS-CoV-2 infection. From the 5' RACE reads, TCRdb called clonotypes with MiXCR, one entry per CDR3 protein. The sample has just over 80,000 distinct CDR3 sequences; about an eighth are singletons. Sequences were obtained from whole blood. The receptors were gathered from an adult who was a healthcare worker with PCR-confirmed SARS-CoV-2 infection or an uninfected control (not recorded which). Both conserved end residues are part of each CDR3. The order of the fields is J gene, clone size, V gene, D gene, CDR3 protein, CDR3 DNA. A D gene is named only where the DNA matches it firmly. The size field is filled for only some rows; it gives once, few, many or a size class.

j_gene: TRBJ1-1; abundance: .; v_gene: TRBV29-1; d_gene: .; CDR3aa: CSGRGGERNTEAFF; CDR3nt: TGCAGCGGCCGGGGGGGCGAGAGGAACACTGAAGCTTTCTTT
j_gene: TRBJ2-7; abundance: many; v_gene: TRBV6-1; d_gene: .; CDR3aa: CAITSRTASYEQYF; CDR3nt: TGTGCCATCACTAGCCGGACAGCCTCCTACGAGCAGTACTTC
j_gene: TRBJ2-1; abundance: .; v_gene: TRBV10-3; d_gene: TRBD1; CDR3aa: CAIRTGKEGNEQFF; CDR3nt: TGTGCCATCAGGACAGGGAAAGAGGGGAATGAGCAGTTCTTC
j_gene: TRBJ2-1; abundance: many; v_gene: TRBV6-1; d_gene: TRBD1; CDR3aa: CASSRTRQGRNEQFF; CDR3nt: TGTGCCAGCAGTCGAACCCGACAGGGTAGAAATGAGCAGTTCTTC
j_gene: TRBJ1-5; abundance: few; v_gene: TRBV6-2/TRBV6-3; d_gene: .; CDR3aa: CASHDRGISNQPQHF; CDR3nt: TGTGCCAGCCACGATAGGGGAATTAGCAATCAGCCCCAGCATTTT
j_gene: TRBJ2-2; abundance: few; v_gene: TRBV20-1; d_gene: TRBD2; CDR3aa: CSARDQTSGGPDTGELFF; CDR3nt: TGCAGTGCTAGAGATCAGACTAGCGGGGGGCCCGACACCGGGGAGCTGTTTTTT
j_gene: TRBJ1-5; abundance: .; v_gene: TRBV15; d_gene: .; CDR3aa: CATSRGPGGGNQPQHF; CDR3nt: TGTGCCACCAGCAGAGGGCCCGGGGGCGGCAATCAGCCCCAGCATTTT
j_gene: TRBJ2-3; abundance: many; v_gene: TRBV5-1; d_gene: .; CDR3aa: CASSWDTDTQYF; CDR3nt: TGCGCCAGCAGCTGGGACACAGATACGCAGTATTTT
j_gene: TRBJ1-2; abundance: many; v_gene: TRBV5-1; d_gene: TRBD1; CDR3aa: CASSTDRANYGYTF; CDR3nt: TGCGCCAGCAGCACGGACAGGGCTAACTATGGCTACACCTTC
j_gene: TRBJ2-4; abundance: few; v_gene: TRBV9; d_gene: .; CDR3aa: CASSTTGGTPQYF; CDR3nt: TGTGCCAGCAGCACTACCGGGGGGACACCCCAGTACTTC
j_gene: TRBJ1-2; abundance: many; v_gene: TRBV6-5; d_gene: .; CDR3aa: CASSPDPNYGYTF; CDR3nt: TGTGCCAGCAGTCCCGACCCTAACTATGGCTACACCTTC
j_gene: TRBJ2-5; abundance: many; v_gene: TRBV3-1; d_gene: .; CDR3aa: CASSQDSWTQYF; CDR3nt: TGTGCCAGCAGCCAAGATTCTTGGACCCAGTACTTC
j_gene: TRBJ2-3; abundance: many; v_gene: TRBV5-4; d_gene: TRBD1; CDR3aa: CASRQDRASTDTQYF; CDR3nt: TGTGCCAGCAGGCAGGACAGGGCTAGCACAGATACGCAGTATTTT
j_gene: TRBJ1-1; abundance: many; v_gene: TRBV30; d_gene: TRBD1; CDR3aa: CAWIGDRVRDEAFF; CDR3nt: TGTGCCTGGATTGGGGACAGGGTACGGGATGAAGCTTTCTTT
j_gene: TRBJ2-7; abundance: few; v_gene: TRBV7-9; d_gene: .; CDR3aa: CASSAGSGQYF; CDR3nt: TGTGCCAGCAGCGCAGGGTCCGGGCAGTACTTC
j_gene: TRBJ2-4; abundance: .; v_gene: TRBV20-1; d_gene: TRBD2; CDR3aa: CSARERGEGKNIQYF; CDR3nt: TGCAGTGCTAGAGAGCGGGGGGAGGGCAAAAACATTCAGTACTTC
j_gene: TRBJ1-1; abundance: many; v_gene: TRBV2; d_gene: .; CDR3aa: CAIYGGLTEAFF; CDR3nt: TGTGCCATCTACGGGGGGCTTACTGAAGCTTTCTTT
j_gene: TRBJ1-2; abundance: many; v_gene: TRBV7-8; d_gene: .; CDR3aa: CASSTPGPTNYGYTF; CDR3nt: TGTGCCAGCAGCACGCCGGGTCCCACCAACTATGGCTACACCTTC
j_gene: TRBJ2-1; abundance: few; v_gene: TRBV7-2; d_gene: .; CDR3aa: CASSAQRPAGQFF; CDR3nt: TGTGCCAGCAGCGCCCAGCGGCCGGCGGGGCAGTTCTTC
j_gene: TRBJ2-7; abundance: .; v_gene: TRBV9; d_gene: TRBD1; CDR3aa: CASSGGPDRGHYEQYF; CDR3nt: TGTGCCAGCAGCGGAGGCCCCGACAGGGGGCACTACGAGCAGTACTTC
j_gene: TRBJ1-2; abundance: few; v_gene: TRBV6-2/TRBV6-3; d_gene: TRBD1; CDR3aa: CASSYLGQGADYTF; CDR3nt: TGTGCCAGCAGTTACTTGGGACAGGGGGCGGACTACACCTTC
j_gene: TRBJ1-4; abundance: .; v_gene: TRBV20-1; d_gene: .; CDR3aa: CSASPAGEKLFF; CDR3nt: TGCAGTGCCTCCCCCGCTGGGGAAAAACTGTTTTTT
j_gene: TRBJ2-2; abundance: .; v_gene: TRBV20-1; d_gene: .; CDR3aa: CSARQQTGELFF; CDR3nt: TGCAGTGCTAGACAGCAAACCGGGGAGCTGTTTTTT
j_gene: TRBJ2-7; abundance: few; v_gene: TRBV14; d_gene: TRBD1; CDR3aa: CASSEDRAPYEQYF; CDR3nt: TGTGCCAGCAGCGAGGACAGGGCCCCCTACGAGCAGTACTTC
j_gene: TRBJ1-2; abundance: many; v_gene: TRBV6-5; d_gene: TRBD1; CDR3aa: CATQPFGQGRGGYTF; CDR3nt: TGTGCCACCCAACCATTCGGACAGGGAAGGGGAGGCTACACCTTC
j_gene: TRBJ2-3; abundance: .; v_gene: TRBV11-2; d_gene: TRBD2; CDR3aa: CASRRPGLATDTQYF; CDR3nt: TGTGCCAGCAGACGTCCGGGACTAGCCACAGATACGCAGTATTTT